This T cell receptor beta chain was recovered during a study of T cell repertoires in cytomegalovirus infection. For the study at large: The public TCR beta signatures pointed to both CMV infection and matching HLA type.

Study-level points and caveats: Ex vivo, HLA-C-restricted CMV-specific TCR beta clonotypes prevailed over the rest of the response.

TCRdb reprocessed the reads via MiXCR and lists one record per CDR3 protein. Of more than 55,000 distinct CDR3 sequences listed, roughly 20% are singletons. This clonotype is classed as medium-sized (0.01 to 0.1%). Antigen unknown. This clonotype was obtained from a human donor in good health (CMV status not recorded). Some clones in this sample may be carry-over from other donors' samples. Sequencing was performed on CD8+ T cells from cultured PBMCs, taken from culture after CMV antigen stimulation.

Written as DNA, the CDR3 is TGTGCCAGCAGCTTAGGGGGGGGCACCTCTGAAGCTTTCTTT. Its protein is CASSLGGGTSEAFF. The chain carries TRBV7-9 and TRBJ1-1, with a tentative D call TRBD1 (6 bases). Germline V gene lookup returns CDR1 SEHNR and CDR2 FQNEAQ (reference sequence). This CDR3 has 14 amino acids. V gave up 1 base and J gave up 6 bases, with 12 bases separating them. The full variable domain, with the rest looked up from reference TRBV7-9 and TRBJ1-1, is DTGVSQNPRHKITKRGQNVTFRCDPISEHNRLYWYRQTLGQGPEFLTYFQNEAQLEKSRLLSDRFSAERPKGSFSTLEIQRTEQGDSAMYLCASSLGGGTSEAFFGQGTRLTVV.